Described below is a single TCR beta chain sequence and its context. This clonotype appeared many times. This clone's antigen is unknown. Base quality data are lacking; no much larger clone is found one base away. In the paper's terms, the treatment or condition label means: live attenuated yellow fever vaccine strain. Two biological replicates of bulk PBMCs were collected at each blood-draw timepoint. A standard Ficoll-Paque protocol was used to isolate PBMCs from peripheral blood. TriZol was used to extract RNA from bulk PBMCs, CD4 and CD8 fractions, and dextramer-positive and dextramer-negative fractions. V and J lose 1 base and 5 bases, and a span of 19 bases separates them. The CDR3 runs 18 residues from the cysteine to the phenylalanine. Only the CDR3 DNA stays, 54 bases, in frame from base 1. In the germline V gene, CDR1 corresponds to SGHRS and CDR2 to YFSETQ. Synthesis of TCR cDNA relied on 5'RACE template switching, a step that introduced a universal primer site along with unique molecular identifiers. cDNA synthesis was primed from both the TCR alpha and TCR beta constant segments. Libraries were amplified in two PCR steps, with sample barcodes and sequencing adapters added in the second step. Sequencing of libraries was done on Illumina HiSeq 2500 (2x100 bp) or NovaSeq (2x150 bp). Per the authors' processing: Demultiplexing of reads and collapsing into UMI consensus sequences were performed with MIGEC, and V(D)J alignment was carried out with MiXCR. Clonotypes responding to the vaccine were identified with edgeR on replicate PBMC samples, with the criteria of FDR below 0.01 and a log2 fold change above 5 up to day 15. CD4 or CD8 identity was assigned to each bulk clonotype according to whether the clonotype was present at higher abundance in the sequenced CD4 repertoire or the sequenced CD8 repertoire. TCRdb applied fastp at Q25 and MiXCR to the public reads, then kept only in-frame beta chains. Rows are unified per CDR3 protein, each entry keeping the most common DNA and genes. TCRdb's processing, not the authors' own work, is the source of the V and J calls. The sample table records a few hundred thousand distinct CDR3 sequences; 8% to 10% of these occur just once. Over 15% of the sample rests with the top ten.

The sample belongs to a study of T cells after yellow fever vaccination (dated by TCRdb to between 2018 and 2020). For the wider study: The SMART-Seq v4 Ultra Low Input RNA kit was used to prepare libraries from fractions with low cell numbers. Bulk PBMC replicates and cell subsets were isolated from blood drawn at multiple timepoints before and after both primary and secondary immunization. Two healthy male donors, one aged 18 to 29 and one aged 30 to 40 years, were included in the cohort. To track T-cell clones before and after primary and booster YFV17D yellow fever vaccination, bulk TCR alpha and beta repertoires were sequenced longitudinally. What the work shows at the level of the full study, not this receptor alone: Because the study included only a couple of donors, the extent to which the findings can be generalized is limited. A small fraction of clonotypes appeared in both the CD4 and CD8 compartments, likely as a result of convergent recombination. FACS-sorted repertoires could contain abundant contaminating clonotypes from the bulk population, so computational filtering was required. The secondary T-cell response was weaker than the primary response but faster, peaking on day 5 instead of day 15. Most clones expanded after primary vaccination (around 96% of CD4 and around 88% of CD8) were re-detected after the booster, suggesting that broad memory maintenance occurred.

This TCR came from a man between 18 and 29 years old who received the YFV17D yellow fever vaccine. The chain joins TRBV5-1 to TRBJ1-6; matching of 6 bases hints at TRBD1 as the D gene. The sample was PBMCs, taken on the day of the first yellow fever vaccination. This receptor has the CDR3 CASSLRGTTRTDNSPLHF. The nucleotide sequence reads as follows: TGCGCCAGCAGCTTGAGGGGGACGACCCGGACTGATAATTCACCCCTCCACTTT.